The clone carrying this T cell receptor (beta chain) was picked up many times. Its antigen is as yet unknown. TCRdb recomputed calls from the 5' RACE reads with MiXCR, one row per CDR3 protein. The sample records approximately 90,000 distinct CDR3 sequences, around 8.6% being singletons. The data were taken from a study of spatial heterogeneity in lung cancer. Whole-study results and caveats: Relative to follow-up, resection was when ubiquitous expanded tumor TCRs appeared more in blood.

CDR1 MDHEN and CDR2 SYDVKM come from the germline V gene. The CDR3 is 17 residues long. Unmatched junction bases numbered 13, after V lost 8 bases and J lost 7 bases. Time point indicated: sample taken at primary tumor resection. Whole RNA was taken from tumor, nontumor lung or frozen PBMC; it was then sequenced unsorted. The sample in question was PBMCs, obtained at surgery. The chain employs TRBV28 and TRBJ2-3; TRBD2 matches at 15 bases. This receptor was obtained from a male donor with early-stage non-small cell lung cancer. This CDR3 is CASLPPGLAGGGNTQYF. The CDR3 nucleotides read TGTGCCAGCCTCCCCCCGGGACTAGCGGGAGGTGGAAATACGCAGTATTTT. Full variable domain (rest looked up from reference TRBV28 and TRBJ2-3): DVKVTQSSRYLVKRTGEKVFLECVQDMDHENMFWYRQDPGLGLRLIYFSYDVKMKEKGDIPEGYSVSREKKERFSLILESASTNQTSMYLCASLPPGLAGGGNTQYFGPGTRLTVL.